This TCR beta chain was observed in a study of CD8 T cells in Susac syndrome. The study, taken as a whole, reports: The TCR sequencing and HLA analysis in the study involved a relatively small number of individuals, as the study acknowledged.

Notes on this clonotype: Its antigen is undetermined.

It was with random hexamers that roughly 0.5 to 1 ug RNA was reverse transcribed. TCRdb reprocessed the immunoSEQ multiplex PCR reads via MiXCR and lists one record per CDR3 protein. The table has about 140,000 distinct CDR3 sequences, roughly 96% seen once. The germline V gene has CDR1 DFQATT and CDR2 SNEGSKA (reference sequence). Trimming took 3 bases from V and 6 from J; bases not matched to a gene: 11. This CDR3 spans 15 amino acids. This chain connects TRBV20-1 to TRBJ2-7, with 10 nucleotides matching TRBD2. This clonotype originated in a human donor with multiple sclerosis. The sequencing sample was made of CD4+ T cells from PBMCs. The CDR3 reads CSASRASGRALEQYF. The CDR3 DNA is TGCAGTGCTAGTCGGGCGAGCGGGAGGGCCCTCGAGCAGTACTTC.